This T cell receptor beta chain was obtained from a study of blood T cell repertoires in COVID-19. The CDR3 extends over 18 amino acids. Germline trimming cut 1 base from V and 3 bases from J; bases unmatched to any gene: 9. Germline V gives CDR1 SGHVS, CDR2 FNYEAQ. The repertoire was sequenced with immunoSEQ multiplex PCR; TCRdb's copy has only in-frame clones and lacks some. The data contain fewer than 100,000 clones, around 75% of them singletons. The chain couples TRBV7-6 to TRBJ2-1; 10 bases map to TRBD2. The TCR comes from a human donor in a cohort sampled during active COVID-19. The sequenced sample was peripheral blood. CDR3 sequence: CASSLGQRGLADYNEQFF. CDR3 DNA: TGTGCCAGCAGCTTAGGGCAGCGAGGACTAGCGGACTACAATGAGCAGTTCTTC.